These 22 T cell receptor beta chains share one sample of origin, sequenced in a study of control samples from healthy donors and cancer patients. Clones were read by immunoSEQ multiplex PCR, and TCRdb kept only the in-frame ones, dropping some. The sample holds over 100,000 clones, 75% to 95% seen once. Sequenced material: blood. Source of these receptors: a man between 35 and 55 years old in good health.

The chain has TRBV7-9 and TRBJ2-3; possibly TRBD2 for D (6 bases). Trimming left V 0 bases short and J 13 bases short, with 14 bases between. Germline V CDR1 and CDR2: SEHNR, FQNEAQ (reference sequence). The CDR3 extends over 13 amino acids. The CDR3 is CASSLASSGEKYF. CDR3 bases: TGTGCCAGCAGCTTAGCCAGTTCGGGGGAGAAGTATTTT. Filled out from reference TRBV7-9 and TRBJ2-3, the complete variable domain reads DTGVSQNPRHKITKRGQNVTFRCDPISEHNRLYWYRQTLGQGPEFLTYFQNEAQLEKSRLLSDRFSAERPKGSFSTLEIQRTEQGDSAMYLCASSLASSGEKYFGPGTRLTVL.

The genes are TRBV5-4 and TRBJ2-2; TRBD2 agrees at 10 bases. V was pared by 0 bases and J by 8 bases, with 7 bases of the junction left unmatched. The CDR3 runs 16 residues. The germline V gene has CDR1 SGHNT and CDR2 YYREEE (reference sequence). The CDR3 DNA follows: TGTGCCAGCAGCTTGGGACTAGCGGGCTCTATGGGGGAGCTGTTTTTT. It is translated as CASSLGLAGSMGELFF.

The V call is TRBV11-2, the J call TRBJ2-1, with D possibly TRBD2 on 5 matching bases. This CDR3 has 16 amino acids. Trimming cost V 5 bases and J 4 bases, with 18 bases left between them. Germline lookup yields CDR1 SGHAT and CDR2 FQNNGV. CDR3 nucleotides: TGTGCCAGCAGCCGCCGGGGTTACAAGAGTTACAATGAGCAGTTCTTC. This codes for CASSRRGYKSYNEQFF.

Here the CDR3 DNA reads TGTGCCAGCAGTTTAAGGGAGGGTGGCTACACCTTC. Translation gives CASSLREGGYTF. The rearrangement links TRBV28 to TRBJ1-2, with unresolved D. CDR3 length: 12 residues. Trimming left V 2 bases short and J 7 bases short, with 8 bases between. CDR1 is MDHEN and CDR2 is SYDVKM in the germline V gene.

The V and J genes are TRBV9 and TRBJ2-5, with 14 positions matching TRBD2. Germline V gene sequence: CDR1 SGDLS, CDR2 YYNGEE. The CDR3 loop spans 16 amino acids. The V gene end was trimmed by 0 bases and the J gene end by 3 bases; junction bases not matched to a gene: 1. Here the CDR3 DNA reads TGTGCCAGCAGCGTAGGGGGACTAGCGGGAGAAGAGACCCAGTACTTC. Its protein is CASSVGGLAGEETQYF. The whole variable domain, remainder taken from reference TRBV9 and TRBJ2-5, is DSGVTQTPKHLITATGQRVTLRCSPRSGDLSVYWYQQSLDQGLQFLIQYYNGEERAKGNILERFSAQQFPDLHSELNLSSLELGDSALYFCASSVGGLAGEETQYFGPGTRLLVL.

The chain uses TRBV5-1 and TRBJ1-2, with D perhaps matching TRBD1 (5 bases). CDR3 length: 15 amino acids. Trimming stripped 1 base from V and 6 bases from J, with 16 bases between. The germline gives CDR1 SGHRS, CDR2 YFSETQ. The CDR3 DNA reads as TGCGCCAGCAGCTTGTACGCGGGGACTAATGATGGCTACACCTTC. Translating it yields CASSLYAGTNDGYTF.

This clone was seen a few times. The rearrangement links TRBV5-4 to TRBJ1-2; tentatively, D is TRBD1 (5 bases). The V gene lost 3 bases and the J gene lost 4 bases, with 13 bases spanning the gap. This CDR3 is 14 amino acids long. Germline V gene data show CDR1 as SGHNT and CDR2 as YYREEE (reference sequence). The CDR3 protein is CASSSTTAIYGYTF. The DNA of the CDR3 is TGTGCCAGCAGCTCGACGACAGCGATCTATGGCTACACCTTC. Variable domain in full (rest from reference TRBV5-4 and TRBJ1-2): ETGVTQSPTHLIKTRGQQVTLRCSSQSGHNTVSWYQQALGQGPQFIFQYYREEENGRGNFPPRFSGLQFPNYSSELNVNALELDDSALYLCASSSTTAIYGYTFGSGTRLTVV.

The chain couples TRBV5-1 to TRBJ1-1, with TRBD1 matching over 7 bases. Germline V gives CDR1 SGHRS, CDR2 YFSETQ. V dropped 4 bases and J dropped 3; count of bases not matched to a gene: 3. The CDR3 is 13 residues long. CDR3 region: CASSRTGDTEAFF. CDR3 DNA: TGCGCCAGCAGCAGAACAGGGGACACTGAAGCTTTCTTT.

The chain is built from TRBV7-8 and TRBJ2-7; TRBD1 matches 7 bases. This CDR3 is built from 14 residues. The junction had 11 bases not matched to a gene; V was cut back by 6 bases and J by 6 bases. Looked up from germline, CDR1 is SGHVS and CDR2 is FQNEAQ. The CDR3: CASSRQGSSGEQYF. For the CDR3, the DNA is TGTGCCAGCAGTCGACAGGGATCCTCGGGCGAGCAGTACTTC.

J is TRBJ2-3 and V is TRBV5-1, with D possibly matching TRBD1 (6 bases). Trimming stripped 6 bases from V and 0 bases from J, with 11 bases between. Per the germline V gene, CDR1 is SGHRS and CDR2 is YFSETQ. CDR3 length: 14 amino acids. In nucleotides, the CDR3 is TGCGCCAGCACAGGGGCTCCTAGCACAGATACGCAGTATTTT. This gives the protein CASTGAPSTDTQYF.

CDR3: CASSFRDNTDTQYF. For the CDR3, the DNA is TGCGCCAGCAGCTTCCGGGACAACACAGATACGCAGTATTTT. This chain joins TRBV5-1 and TRBJ2-3; TRBD1 is a possible D gene (6 bases). Germline CDR1 is SGHRS and CDR2 is YFSETQ. Trimming took 2 bases from V and 2 from J, leaving 9 bases between them. The CDR3 covers 14 residues.

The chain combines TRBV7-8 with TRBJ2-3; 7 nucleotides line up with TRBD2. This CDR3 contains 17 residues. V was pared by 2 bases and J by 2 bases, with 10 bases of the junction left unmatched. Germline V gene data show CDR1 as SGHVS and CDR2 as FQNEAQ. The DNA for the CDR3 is TGTGCCAGCAGCTTACCTAGGGATGGGGGGGACACAGATACGCAGTATTTT. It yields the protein CASSLPRDGGDTDTQYF. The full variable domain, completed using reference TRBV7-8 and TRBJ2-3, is GAGVSQSPRYKVAKRGQDVALRCDPISGHVSLFWYQQALGQGPEFLTYFQNEAQLDKSGLPSDRFFAERPEGSVSTLKIQRTQQEDSAVYLCASSLPRDGGDTDTQYFGPGTRLTVL.

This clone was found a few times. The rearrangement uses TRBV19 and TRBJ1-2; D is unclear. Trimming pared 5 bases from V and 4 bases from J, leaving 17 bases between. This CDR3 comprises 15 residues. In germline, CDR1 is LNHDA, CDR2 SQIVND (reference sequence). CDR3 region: CASSFYRIPRYGYTF. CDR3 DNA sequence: TGTGCCAGTAGTTTCTACCGGATCCCCCGCTATGGCTACACCTTC.

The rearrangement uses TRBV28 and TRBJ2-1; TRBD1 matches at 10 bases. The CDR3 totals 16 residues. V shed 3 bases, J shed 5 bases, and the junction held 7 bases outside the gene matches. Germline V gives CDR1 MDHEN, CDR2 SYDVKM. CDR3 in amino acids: CASSFLGTGADNEQFF. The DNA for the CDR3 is TGTGCCAGCAGTTTCCTTGGGACAGGGGCGGACAATGAGCAGTTCTTC.

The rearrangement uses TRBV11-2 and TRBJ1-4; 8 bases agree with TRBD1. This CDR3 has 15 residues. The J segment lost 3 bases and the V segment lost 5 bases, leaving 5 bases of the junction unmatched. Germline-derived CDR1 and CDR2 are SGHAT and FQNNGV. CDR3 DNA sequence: TGTGCCAGCAGCCTCGGACAGGGCCCTAATGAAAAACTGTTTTTT. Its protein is CASSLGQGPNEKLFF.

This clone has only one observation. CDR3 nucleotide sequence: TGTGCCAGCAGCTTAGGTCGGCTGAGCTCCTATAATTCACCCCTCCACTTT. The encoded protein is CASSLGRLSSYNSPLHF. This chain joins TRBV11-2 and TRBJ1-6; D call uncertain. The CDR3 has 17 amino acids. The germline V gene has CDR1 SGHAT and CDR2 FQNNGV. Trimming shortened V by 1 base and J by 0 bases, and 10 bases separated the two germline ends.

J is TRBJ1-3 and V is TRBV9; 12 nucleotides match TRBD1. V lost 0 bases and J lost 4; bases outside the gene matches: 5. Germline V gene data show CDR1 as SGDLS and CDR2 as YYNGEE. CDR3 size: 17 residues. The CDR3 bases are TGTGCCAGCAGCGTAGCTGGGACAGGGGGCTTAGGAAACACCATATATTTT. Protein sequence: CASSVAGTGGLGNTIYF.

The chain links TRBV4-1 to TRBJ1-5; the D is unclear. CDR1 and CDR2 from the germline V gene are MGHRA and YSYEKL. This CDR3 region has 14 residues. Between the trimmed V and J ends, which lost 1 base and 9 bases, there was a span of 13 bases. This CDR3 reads CASSQGEGVGPQHF. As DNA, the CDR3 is TGCGCCAGCAGCCAAGGCGAGGGCGTTGGGCCCCAGCATTTT.

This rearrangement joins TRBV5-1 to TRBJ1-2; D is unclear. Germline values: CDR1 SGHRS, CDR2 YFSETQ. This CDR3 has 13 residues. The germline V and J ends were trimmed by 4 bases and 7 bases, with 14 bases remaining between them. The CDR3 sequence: CASSVWSGSGYTF. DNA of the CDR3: TGCGCCAGCAGCGTTTGGTCAGGCTCTGGCTACACCTTC.

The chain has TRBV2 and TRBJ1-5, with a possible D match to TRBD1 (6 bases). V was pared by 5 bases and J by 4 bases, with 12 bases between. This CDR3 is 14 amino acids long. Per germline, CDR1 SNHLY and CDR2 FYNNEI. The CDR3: CASSQTGQNQPQHF. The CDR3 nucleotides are TGTGCCAGCAGTCAGACAGGCCAAAATCAGCCCCAGCATTTT. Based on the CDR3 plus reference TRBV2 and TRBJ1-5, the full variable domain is EPEVTQTPSHQVTQMGQEVILRCVPISNHLYFYWYRQILGQKVEFLVSFYNNEISEKSEIFDDQFSVERPDGSNFTLKIRSTKLEDSAMYFCASSQTGQNQPQHFGDGTRLSIL.

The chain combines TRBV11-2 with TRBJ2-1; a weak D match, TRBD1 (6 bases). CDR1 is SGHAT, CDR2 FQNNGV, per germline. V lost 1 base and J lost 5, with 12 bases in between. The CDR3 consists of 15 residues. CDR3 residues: CASSLGGLPDNEQFF. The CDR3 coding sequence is TGTGCCAGCAGCTTAGGGGGGCTACCTGACAATGAGCAGTTCTTC.

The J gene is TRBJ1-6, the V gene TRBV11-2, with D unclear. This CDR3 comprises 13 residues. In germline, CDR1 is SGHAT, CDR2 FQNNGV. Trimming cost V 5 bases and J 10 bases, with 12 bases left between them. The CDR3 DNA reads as TGTGCCAGCAGCCGGACGTCAGTATCACCCCTCCACTTT. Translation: CASSRTSVSPLHF.